This T cell receptor (beta chain) was sequenced for a study of post-analysis software for immune sequencing data. Overall study context: The disease courses covered relapsing-remitting, secondary progressive and progressive-relapsing multiple sclerosis. Broader study findings: Four to six TRBV segments were more frequent in patients than controls; TRBV5-6, TRBV5-1 and TRBV20-1 belonged to this group. In multiple sclerosis, normalized Chao1 diversity was significantly below that of controls. Under the F measure, samples that were prepared in one batch clustered strongly together.

Prepared TCR beta cDNA libraries contained unique molecular identifiers. When about 1 to 11 million T cells were used, they gave about 490,000 cDNA molecules. From the PCR reads, TCRdb called clonotypes with MiXCR, one entry per CDR3 protein. Counted here are roughly 430,000 distinct CDR3 sequences, approximately 37% occurring once; the ten biggest clones make up approximately 7.6%. Worth noting for this clonotype: Its antigen is not known.

V lost 5 bases and J lost 3; bases outside the gene matches: 7. This CDR3 has 15 residues. The germline V gene has CDR1 SEHNR and CDR2 FQNEAQ (reference sequence). This receptor was taken from a girl aged 2 to 10 with multiple sclerosis. Sequences were obtained from blood. The genes are TRBV7-9 and TRBJ2-7, with 10 positions matching TRBD1. This chain's CDR3 is CASSLPGQGVYEQYF. For the CDR3, the DNA is TGTGCCAGCAGCCTTCCTGGACAGGGGGTCTACGAGCAGTACTTC.